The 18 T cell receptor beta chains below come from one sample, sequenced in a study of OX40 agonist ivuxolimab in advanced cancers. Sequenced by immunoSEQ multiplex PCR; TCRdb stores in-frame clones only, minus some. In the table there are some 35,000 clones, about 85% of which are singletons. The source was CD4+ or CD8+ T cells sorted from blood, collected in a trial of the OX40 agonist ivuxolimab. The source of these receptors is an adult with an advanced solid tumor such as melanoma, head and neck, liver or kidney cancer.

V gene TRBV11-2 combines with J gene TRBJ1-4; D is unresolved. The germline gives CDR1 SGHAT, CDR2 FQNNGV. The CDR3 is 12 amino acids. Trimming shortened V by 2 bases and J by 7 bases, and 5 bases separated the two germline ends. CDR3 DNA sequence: TGTGCCAGCAGCTTATCGGGTGAAAAACTGTTTTTT. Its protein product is CASSLSGEKLFF.

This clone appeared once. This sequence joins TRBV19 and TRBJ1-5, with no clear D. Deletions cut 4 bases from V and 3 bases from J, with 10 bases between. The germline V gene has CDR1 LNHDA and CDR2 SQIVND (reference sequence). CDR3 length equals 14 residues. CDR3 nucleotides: TGTGCCAGTAGTAGTACCGGTCCCAATCAGCCCCAGCATTTT. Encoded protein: CASSSTGPNQPQHF. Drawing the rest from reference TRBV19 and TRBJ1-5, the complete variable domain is DGGITQSPKYLFRKEGQNVTLSCEQNLNHDAMYWYRQDPGQGLRLIYYSQIVNDFQKGDIAEGYSVSREKKESFPLTVTSAQKNPTAFYLCASSSTGPNQPQHFGDGTRLSIL.

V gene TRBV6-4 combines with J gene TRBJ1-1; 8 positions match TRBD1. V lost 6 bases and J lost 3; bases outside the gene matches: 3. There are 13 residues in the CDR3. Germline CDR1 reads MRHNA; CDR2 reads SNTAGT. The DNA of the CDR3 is TGTGCCAGCAGCGCGGACAGGGACACTGAAGCTTTCTTT. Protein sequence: CASSADRDTEAFF.

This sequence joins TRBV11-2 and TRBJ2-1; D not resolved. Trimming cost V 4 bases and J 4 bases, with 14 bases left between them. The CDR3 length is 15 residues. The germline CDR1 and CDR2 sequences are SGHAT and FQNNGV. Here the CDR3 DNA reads TGTGCCAGCAGCTCGCGCCAAAACACTTACAATGAGCAGTTCTTC. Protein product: CASSSRQNTYNEQFF.

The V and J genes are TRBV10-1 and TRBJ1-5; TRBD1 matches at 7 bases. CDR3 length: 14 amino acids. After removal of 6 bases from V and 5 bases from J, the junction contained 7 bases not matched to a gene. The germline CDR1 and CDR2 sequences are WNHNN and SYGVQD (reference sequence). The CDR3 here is CASSAGTDYQPQHF. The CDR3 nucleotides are TGCGCCAGCAGCGCCGGGACAGACTATCAGCCCCAGCATTTT.

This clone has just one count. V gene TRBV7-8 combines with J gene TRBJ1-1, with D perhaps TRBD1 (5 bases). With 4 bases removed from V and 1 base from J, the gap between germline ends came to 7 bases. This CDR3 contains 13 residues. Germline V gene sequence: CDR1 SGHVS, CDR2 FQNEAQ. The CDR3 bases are TGTGCCAGCAGCTGGGGCAAGAACACTGAAGCTTTCTTT. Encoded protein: CASSWGKNTEAFF.

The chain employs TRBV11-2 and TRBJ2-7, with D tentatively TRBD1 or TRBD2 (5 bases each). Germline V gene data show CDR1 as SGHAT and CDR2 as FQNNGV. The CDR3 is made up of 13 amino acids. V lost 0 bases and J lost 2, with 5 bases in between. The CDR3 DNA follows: TGTGCCAGCAGCTTAGAGGGGGCCTACGAGCAGTACTTC. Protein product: CASSLEGAYEQYF.

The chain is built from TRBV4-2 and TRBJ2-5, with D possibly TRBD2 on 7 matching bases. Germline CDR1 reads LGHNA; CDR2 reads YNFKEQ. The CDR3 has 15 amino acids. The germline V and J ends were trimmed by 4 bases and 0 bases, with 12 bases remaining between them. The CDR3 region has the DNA TGTGCCAGCAGCCGGAGGGGGGGAAACCAAGAGACCCAGTACTTC. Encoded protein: CASSRRGGNQETQYF.

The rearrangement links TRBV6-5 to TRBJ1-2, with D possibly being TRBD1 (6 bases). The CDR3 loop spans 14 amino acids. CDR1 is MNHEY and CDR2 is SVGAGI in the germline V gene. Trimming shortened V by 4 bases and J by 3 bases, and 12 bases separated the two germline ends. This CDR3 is CASSSVGAHYGYTF. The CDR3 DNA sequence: TGTGCCAGCAGTTCAGTGGGGGCCCACTATGGCTACACCTTC.

The CDR3 DNA is TGTGCCAGCAGTTTATTAAATCCTAGCAAAAACTACGAGCAGTACTTC. Protein product: CASSLLNPSKNYEQYF. The rearrangement joins TRBV27 to TRBJ2-7, with a possible D match to TRBD2 (5 bases). This CDR3 comprises 16 residues. Deletions cut 1 base from V and 3 bases from J, with 16 bases between. CDR1 and CDR2 from the germline V gene are MNHEY and SMNVEV (reference sequence).

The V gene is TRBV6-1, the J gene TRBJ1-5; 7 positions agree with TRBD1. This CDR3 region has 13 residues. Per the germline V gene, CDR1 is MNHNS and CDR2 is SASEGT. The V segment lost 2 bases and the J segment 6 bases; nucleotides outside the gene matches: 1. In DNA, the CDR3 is TGTGCCAGCAGTGAAAACAGGGGTCAGCCCCAGCATTTT. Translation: CASSENRGQPQHF.

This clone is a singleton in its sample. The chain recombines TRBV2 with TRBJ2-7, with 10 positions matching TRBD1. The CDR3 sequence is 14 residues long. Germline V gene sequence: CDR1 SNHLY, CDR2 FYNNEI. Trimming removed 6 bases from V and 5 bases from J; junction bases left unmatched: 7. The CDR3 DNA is TGTGCCAGCAGACAAGACAGGGGGCAGGACGAGCAGTACTTC. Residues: CASRQDRGQDEQYF. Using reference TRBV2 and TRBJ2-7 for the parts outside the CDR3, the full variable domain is EPEVTQTPSHQVTQMGQEVILRCVPISNHLYFYWYRQILGQKVEFLVSFYNNEISEKSEIFDDQFSVERPDGSNFTLKIRSTKLEDSAMYFCASRQDRGQDEQYFGPGTRLTVT.

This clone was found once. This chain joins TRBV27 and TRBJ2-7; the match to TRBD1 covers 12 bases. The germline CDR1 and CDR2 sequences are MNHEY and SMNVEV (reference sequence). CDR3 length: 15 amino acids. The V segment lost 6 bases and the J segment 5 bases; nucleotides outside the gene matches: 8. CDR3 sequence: CASRGGTGGRNEQYF. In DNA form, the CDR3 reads TGTGCCAGCAGAGGAGGGACAGGGGGCCGGAACGAGCAGTACTTC.

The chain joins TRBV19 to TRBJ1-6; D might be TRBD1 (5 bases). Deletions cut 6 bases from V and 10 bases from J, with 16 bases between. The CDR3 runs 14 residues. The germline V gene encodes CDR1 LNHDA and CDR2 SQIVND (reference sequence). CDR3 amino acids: CASSPQGSGSPLHF. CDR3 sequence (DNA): TGTGCCAGTAGCCCTCAGGGCTCGGGATCACCCCTCCACTTT.

The CDR3, as DNA: TGCGCCAGCAGCTCAAGACAGGTCTTAACCCCCTACGAGCAGTACTTC. Translating gives CASSSRQVLTPYEQYF. The chain couples TRBV5-1 to TRBJ2-5; possible D gene TRBD1, 6 bases. The DNA end lines up better with TRBJ2-7; the J call may be wrong. This CDR3 has 16 amino acids. Germline V gene lookup returns CDR1 SGHRS and CDR2 YFSETQ.

CDR3 DNA: TGTGCCAGCAGCCAAGCTCCCCAGGGAGGCTTTTCACCCCTCCACTTT. Translation gives CASSQAPQGGFSPLHF. This sequence joins TRBV4-2 and TRBJ1-6; a possible D gene is TRBD1 (5 bases). V was cut by 1 base and J by 9 bases, with 16 bases left in between. There are 16 residues in the CDR3. The germline V gene encodes CDR1 LGHNA and CDR2 YNFKEQ.

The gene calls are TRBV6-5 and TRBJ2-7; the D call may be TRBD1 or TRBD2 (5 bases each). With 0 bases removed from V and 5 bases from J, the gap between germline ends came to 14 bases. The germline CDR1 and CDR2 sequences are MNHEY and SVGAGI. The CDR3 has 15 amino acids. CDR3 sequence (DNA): TGTGCCAGCAGTTACTCCAGGGAGTTATTCCACGAGCAGTACTTC. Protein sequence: CASSYSRELFHEQYF.

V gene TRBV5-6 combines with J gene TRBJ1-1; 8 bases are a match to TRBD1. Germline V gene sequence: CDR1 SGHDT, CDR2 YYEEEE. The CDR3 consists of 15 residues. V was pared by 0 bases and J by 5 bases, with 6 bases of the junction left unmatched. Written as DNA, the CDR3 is TGTGCCAGCAGCTTGGGACAGGGGCTTAGGACTGAAGCTTTCTTT. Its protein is CASSLGQGLRTEAFF.